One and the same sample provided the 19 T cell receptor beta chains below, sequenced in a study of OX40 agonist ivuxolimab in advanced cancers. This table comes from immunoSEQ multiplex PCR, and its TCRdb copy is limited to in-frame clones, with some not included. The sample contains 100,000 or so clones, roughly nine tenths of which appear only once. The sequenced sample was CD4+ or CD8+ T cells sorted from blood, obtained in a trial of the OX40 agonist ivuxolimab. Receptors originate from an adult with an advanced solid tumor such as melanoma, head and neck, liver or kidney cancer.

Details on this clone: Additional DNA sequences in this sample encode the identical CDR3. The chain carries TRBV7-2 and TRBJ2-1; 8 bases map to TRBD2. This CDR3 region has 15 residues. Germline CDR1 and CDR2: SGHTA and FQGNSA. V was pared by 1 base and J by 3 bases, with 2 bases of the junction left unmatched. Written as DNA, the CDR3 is TGTGCCAGCAGCTTAGTAACTAGCGGCTACAATGAGCAGTTCTTC. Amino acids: CASSLVTSGYNEQFF.

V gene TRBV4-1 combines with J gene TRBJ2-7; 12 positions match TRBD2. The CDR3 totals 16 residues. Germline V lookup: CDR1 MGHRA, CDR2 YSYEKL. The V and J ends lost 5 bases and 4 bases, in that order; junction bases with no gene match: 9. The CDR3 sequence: CASSWTSGTLNYEQYF. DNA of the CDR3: TGCGCCAGCAGCTGGACTAGCGGGACCTTAAATTACGAGCAGTACTTC.

The CDR3 nucleotides are TGTGCCAGCAGTGATTTTAGCAATCAGCCCCAGCATTTT. Its translation is CASSDFSNQPQHF. The rearrangement uses TRBV6-1 and TRBJ1-5; unclear D gene. Between the trimmed V and J ends, which lost 3 bases and 0 bases, there was a span of 3 bases. CDR1 is MNHNS, CDR2 SASEGT, per germline. This CDR3 contains 13 residues.

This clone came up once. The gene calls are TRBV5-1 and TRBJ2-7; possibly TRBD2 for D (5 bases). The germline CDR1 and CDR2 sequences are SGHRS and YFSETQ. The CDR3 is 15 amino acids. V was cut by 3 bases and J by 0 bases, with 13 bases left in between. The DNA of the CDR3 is TGCGCCAGCAGCTCGGGAACCTCTTCCTCCTACGAGCAGTACTTC. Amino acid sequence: CASSSGTSSSYEQYF.

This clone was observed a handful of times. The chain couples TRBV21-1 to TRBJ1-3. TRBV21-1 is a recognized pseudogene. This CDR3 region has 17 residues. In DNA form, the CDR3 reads TGTGCCAGCAGCCTACAGGGTAGGGGGGGAACTGGAAACACCATATATTTT. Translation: CASSLQGRGGTGNTIYF.

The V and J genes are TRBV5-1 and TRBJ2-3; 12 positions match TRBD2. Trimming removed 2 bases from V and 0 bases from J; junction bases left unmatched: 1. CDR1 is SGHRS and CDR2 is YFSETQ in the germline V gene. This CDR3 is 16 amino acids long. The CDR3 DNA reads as TGCGCCAGCAGCTTAGGGACTAGCGGGAGCACAGATACGCAGTATTTT. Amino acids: CASSLGTSGSTDTQYF. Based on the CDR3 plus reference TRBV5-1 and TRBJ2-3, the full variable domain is KAGVTQTPRYLIKTRGQQVTLSCSPISGHRSVSWYQQTPGQGLQFLFEYFSETQRNKGNFPGRFSGRQFSNSRSEMNVSTLELGDSALYLCASSLGTSGSTDTQYFGPGTRLTVL.

The CDR3 region is CASSVGLRGALAGQDTQYF. DNA of the CDR3: TGTGCCAGCAGCGTCGGGCTCCGGGGGGCCCTAGCGGGTCAAGATACGCAGTATTTT. The chain uses TRBV9 and TRBJ2-3, with TRBD2 identical over 8 bases. The CDR3 runs to 19 residues. Germline assignment: CDR1 SGDLS and CDR2 YYNGEE. V was pared by 2 bases and J by 5 bases, with 19 bases of the junction left unmatched.

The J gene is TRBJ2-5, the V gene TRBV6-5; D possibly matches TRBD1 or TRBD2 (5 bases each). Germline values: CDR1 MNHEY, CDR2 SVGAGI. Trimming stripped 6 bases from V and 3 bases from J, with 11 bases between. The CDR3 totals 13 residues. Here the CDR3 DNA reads TGTGCCAGCAGAATGATGGGGGAAGAGACCCAGTACTTC. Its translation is CASRMMGEETQYF.

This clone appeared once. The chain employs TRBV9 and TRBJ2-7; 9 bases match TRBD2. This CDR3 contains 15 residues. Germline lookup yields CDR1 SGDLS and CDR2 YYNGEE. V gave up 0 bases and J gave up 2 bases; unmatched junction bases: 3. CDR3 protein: CASSVEGGRAYEQYF. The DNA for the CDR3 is TGTGCCAGCAGCGTAGAGGGCGGGAGGGCCTACGAGCAGTACTTC. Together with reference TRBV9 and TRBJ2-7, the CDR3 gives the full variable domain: DSGVTQTPKHLITATGQRVTLRCSPRSGDLSVYWYQQSLDQGLQFLIQYYNGEERAKGNILERFSAQQFPDLHSELNLSSLELGDSALYFCASSVEGGRAYEQYFGPGTRLTVT.

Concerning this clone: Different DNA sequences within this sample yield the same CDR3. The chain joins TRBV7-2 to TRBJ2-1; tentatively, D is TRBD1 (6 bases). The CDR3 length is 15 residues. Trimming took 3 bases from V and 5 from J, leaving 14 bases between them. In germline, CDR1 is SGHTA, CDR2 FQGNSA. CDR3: CASSLQGQGNNEQFF. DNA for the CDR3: TGTGCCAGCAGCTTGCAGGGGCAGGGGAACAATGAGCAGTTCTTC. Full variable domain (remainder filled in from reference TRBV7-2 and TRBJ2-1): GAGVSQSPSNKVTEKGKDVELRCDPISGHTALYWYRQSLGQGLEFLIYFQGNSAPDKSGLPSDRFSAERTGGSVSTLTIQRTQQEDSAVYLCASSLQGQGNNEQFFGPGTRLTVL.

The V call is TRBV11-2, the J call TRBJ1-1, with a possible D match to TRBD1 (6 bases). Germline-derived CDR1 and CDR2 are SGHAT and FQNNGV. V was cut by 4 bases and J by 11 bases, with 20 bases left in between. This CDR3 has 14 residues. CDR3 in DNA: TGTGCCAGCAGCTCCCGGGACACGCACGGCGGGGCTTTCTTT. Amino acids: CASSSRDTHGGAFF.

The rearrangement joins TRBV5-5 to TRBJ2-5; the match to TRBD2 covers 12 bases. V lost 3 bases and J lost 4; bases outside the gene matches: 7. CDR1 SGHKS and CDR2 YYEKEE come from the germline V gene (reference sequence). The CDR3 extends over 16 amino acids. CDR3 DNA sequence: TGTGCCAGCAGCTGGCAACCGGGACTAGCGGGAGAGACCCAGTACTTC. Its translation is CASSWQPGLAGETQYF.

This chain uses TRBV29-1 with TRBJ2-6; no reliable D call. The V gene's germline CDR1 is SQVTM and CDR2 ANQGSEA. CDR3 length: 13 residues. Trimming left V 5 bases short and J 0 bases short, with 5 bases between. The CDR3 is CSVRGSGANVLTF. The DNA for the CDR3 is TGCAGCGTTCGAGGCTCTGGGGCCAACGTCCTGACTTTC. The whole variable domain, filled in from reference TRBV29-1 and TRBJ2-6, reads SAVISQKPSRDICQRGTSLTIQCQVDSQVTMMFWYRQQPGQSLTLIATANQGSEATYESGFVIDKFPISRPNLTFSTLTVSNMSPEDSSIYLCSVRGSGANVLTFGAGSRLTVL.

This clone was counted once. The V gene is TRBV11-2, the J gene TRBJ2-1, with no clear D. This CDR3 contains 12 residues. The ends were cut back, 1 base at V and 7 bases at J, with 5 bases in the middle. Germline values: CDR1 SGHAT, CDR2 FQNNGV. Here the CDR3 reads CASSLVKNEQFF. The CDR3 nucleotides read TGTGCCAGCAGCTTAGTAAAAAATGAGCAGTTCTTC.

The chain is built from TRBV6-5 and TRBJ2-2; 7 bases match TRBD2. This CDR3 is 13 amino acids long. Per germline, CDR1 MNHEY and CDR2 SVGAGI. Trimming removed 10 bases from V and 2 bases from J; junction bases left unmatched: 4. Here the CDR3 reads CATKRDNTGELFF. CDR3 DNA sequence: TGTGCCACCAAGCGGGATAACACCGGGGAGCTGTTTTTT.

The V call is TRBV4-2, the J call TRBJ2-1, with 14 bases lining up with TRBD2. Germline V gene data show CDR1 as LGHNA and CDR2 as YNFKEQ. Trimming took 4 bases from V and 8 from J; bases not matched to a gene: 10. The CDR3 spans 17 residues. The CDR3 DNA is TGTGCCAGCAGCCTCACCTCCGGGACTAGCGGGAGAGATGAGCAGTTCTTC. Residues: CASSLTSGTSGRDEQFF.

CDR3 amino acids: CASSWRQGGANEQFF. The CDR3 DNA is TGTGCCAGCAGCTGGCGACAGGGTGGGGCCAATGAGCAGTTCTTC. This sequence joins TRBV5-4 and TRBJ2-1; 7 bases agree with TRBD1. The CDR3 contains 15 residues. CDR1 SGHNT and CDR2 YYREEE come from the germline V gene (reference sequence). V was pared by 3 bases and J by 6 bases, with 9 bases of the junction left unmatched.

The CDR3 DNA follows: TGCGCCAGCAGCTTGGGCCAGTGGACAGGGGGTTTTAAGGAAAAGACTGAAGCTTTCTTT. Protein sequence: CASSLGQWTGGFKEKTEAFF. The chain links TRBV5-1 to TRBJ1-1; 10 nucleotides line up with TRBD1. The CDR3 runs to 20 residues. Germline trimming cut 0 bases from V and 5 bases from J; bases unmatched to any gene: 19. CDR1 and CDR2 (germline): SGHRS, YFSETQ.

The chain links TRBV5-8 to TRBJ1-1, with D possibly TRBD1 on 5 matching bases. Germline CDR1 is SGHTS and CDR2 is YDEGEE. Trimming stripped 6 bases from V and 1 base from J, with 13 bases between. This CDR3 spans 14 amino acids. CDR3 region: CASIWGFANTEAFF. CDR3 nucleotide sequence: TGTGCCAGCATCTGGGGGTTCGCGAACACTGAAGCTTTCTTT.